The clone carrying this TCR beta chain appeared a few times. What it recognizes is unknown. Looked up from germline, CDR1 is GTSNPN and CDR2 is SVGIG (reference sequence). Trimming removed 8 bases at V and 2 bases at J, with 16 bases between. CDR3 length: 13 amino acids. This sample was taken from a study of cytomegalovirus exposure and HLA in healthy donors. About the research overall: Earlier results showed approximately 110 million unique TCR beta sequences derived from 150 million to 200 million T cells.

Study-wide findings and caveats: In a later analysis, several top co-occurrence clusters appeared linked to parvovirus B19, influenza, CMV and Epstein-Barr virus.

Amplification used 60 Vbeta primers and 13 Jbeta primers. Clones were read by immunoSEQ multiplex PCR, and TCRdb kept only the in-frame ones, dropping some. The data contain about 160,000 clones, 75% to 90% of them singletons. Sequencing input: PBMCs. The chain is built from TRBV30 and TRBJ2-7, with TRBD1 as a possible D gene (5 bases). The source of this sequence is a middle-aged man in good health and CMV-seropositive. The chain's CDR3 is CAVSTALTYEQYF. In DNA, the CDR3 is TGTGCCGTGTCGACAGCTCTCACCTACGAGCAGTACTTC.